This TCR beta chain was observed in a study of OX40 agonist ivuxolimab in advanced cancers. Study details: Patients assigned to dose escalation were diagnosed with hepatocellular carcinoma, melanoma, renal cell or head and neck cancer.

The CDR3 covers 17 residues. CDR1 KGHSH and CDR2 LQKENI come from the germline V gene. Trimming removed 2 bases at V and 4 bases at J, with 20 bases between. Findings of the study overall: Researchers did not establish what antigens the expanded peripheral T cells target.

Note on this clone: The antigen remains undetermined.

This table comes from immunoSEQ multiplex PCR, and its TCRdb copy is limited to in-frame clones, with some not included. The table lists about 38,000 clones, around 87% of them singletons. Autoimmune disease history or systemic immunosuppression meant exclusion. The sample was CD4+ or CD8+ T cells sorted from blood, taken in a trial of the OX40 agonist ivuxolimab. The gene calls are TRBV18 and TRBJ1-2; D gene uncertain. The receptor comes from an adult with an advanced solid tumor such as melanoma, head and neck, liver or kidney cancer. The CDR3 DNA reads TGTGCCAGCTCACCATCGATGGTGGGGTCAGGTTTCTATGGCTACACCTTC. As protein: CASSPSMVGSGFYGYTF. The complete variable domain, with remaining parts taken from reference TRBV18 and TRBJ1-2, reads NAGVMQNPRHLVRRRGQEARLRCSPMKGHSHVYWYRQLPEEGLKFMVYLQKENIIDESGMPKERFSAEFPKEGPSILRIQQVVRGDSAAYFCASSPSMVGSGFYGYTFGSGTRLTVV.